Described below is a single TCR beta chain sequence and its context. Its target is not known. This sample stems from a study of T cell responses to AZD1222 COVID-19 vaccine. Overall study findings and caveats: The number of AZD1222 recipients seropositive at baseline was only five to seven.

This CDR3 contains 14 residues. The germline CDR1 and CDR2 sequences are MRHNA and SNTAGT. V lost 1 base and J 2 bases, leaving 5 bases between the germline ends. The table came from immunoSEQ multiplex PCR; TCRdb's copy has only in-frame clones and leaves some out. The sample includes about 99,000 clones, more than 90% seen only once; the top ten take roughly 13%. This clonotype was obtained from an adult in good health. This sequence joins TRBV6-4 and TRBJ2-2; D is undetermined. This material consisted of peripheral blood, taken on day 0 of AZD1222 vaccination. CDR3 amino acids: CASSDWDNTGELFF. CDR3 nucleotides: TGTGCCAGCAGTGACTGGGATAACACCGGGGAGCTGTTTTTT.